The 21 T cell receptor beta chains in this list originate from one sample, sequenced in a study of cytomegalovirus exposure and HLA in healthy donors. PCR used 60 Vbeta primers and 13 Jbeta primers. TCRdb keeps only in-frame clones here, not all; method: immunoSEQ multiplex PCR. The sample has some 270,000 clones, around 90% seen once; the top ten hold around 1.7%. Sequencing was done on a sample of PBMCs. The receptors stem from a girl aged 2 to 9 in good health and CMV-seronegative.

The rearrangement joins TRBV7-8 to TRBJ2-5; 8 bases agree with TRBD1. Germline CDR1 and CDR2: SGHVS and FQNEAQ. The ends lost 2 bases at V and 4 bases at J; junction bases unmatched: 12. The CDR3 spans 17 residues. In nucleotides, the CDR3 is TGTGCCAGCAGCTTACTCCCAGGGGGCGCGGTCGCAGAGACCCAGTACTTC. It is translated as CASSLLPGGAVAETQYF.

The chain is built from TRBV2 and TRBJ2-1, with D possibly matching TRBD2 (6 bases). Trimming removed 6 bases from V and 9 bases from J, with 12 bases in between. The CDR3 consists of 12 residues. CDR1 and CDR2 (germline): SNHLY, FYNNEI. CDR3 DNA sequence: TGTGCCAGCAGCTCGGGACTCCCTGAGCAGTTCTTC. Its protein product is CASSSGLPEQFF.

The V gene is TRBV4-2, the J gene TRBJ2-1, with 8 nucleotides matching TRBD2. The CDR3 runs 18 residues. V lost 2 bases and J lost 0; bases outside the gene matches: 9. Germline CDR1 is LGHNA and CDR2 is YNFKEQ. The CDR3 protein is CASSQLAGDISSYNEQFF. The DNA for the CDR3 is TGTGCCAGCAGCCAACTAGCGGGTGACATAAGCTCCTACAATGAGCAGTTCTTC.

The chain carries TRBV6-5 and TRBJ2-7; TRBD2 matches 10 bases. Trimming took 2 bases from V and 4 from J; bases not matched to a gene: 2. The CDR3 is 14 residues long. The germline CDR1 and CDR2 sequences are MNHEY and SVGAGI. Written as DNA, the CDR3 is TGTGCCAGCAGTTACCAAGCGGGGGGGTACGAGCAGTACTTC. Translation: CASSYQAGGYEQYF.

The V gene is TRBV29-1, the J gene TRBJ2-1, with 12 bases fitting TRBD2. Trimming cost V 1 base and J 1 base; bases outside gene matches: 5. In germline, CDR1 is SQVTM, CDR2 ANQGSEA. CDR3 length equals 17 residues. This CDR3 is CSVEGLAGVYSYNEQFF. The CDR3 nucleotides read TGCAGCGTTGAAGGACTAGCGGGAGTGTATTCCTACAATGAGCAGTTCTTC.

The chain combines TRBV2 with TRBJ1-4; 8 bases line up with TRBD1. CDR1 SNHLY and CDR2 FYNNEI come from the germline V gene. The CDR3 sequence is 16 residues long. The V and J ends lost 3 bases and 3 bases, in that order; junction bases with no gene match: 6. The CDR3 nucleotides are TGTGCCAGCAGTGACCCCTTGGACAGGGCTAATGAAAAACTGTTTTTT. Its protein product is CASSDPLDRANEKLFF.

CDR3 sequence: CASRTTSGNSETQYF. The CDR3 DNA reads as TGTGCAAGTCGCACCACTAGCGGGAACTCAGAGACCCAGTACTTC. The V gene is TRBV12-2, the J gene TRBJ2-5; the table's TRBD2 call for D was not verified on the DNA. TRBV12-2 is given as a pseudogene. The CDR3 runs 15 residues.

CDR3 sequence: CAWSVKGGSEKLFF. The DNA of the CDR3 is TGTGCCTGGAGTGTAAAGGGTGGGAGCGAAAAACTGTTTTTT. The gene calls are TRBV30 and TRBJ1-4; unclear D gene. Deletions cut 0 bases from V and 8 bases from J, with 13 bases between. Germline V gene lookup returns CDR1 GTSNPN and CDR2 SVGIG (reference sequence). The CDR3 is 14 residues long.

The chain employs TRBV2 and TRBJ2-1, with D possibly being TRBD1 (6 bases). The CDR3 runs to 16 residues. Germline-derived CDR1 and CDR2 are SNHLY and FYNNEI. The V gene lost 5 bases and the J gene lost 2 bases, with 16 bases spanning the gap. This CDR3 reads CASSTSRDTPYNEQFF. The CDR3 nucleotides read TGTGCCAGCAGTACGTCCCGGGACACCCCCTACAATGAGCAGTTCTTC. The full variable domain, in which reference TRBV2 and TRBJ2-1 provide the parts outside the CDR3, is EPEVTQTPSHQVTQMGQEVILRCVPISNHLYFYWYRQILGQKVEFLVSFYNNEISEKSEIFDDQFSVERPDGSNFTLKIRSTKLEDSAMYFCASSTSRDTPYNEQFFGPGTRLTVL.

This chain connects TRBV5-6 to TRBJ1-2; D ambiguous. Germline V lookup: CDR1 SGHDT, CDR2 YYEEEE. V lost 4 bases and J lost 0, with 10 bases in between. The CDR3 runs to 14 residues. The CDR3 DNA reads TGTGCCAGCAGCCTGAACGGTGCTAACTATGGCTACACCTTC. Its translation is CASSLNGANYGYTF.

As for this clone: A junction end diverges from the germline sequence, so it may reflect a read error. The chain uses TRBV28 and TRBJ2-7, with 8 bases lining up with TRBD2. The CDR3 covers 12 residues. CDR1 is MDHEN and CDR2 is SYDVKM in the germline V gene. Here the CDR3 reads CASTPSLGLGNF. CDR3 nucleotides: TGTGCCAGCACCCCCAGCCTGGGACTAGGGAACTTC. The variable domain in full, with the rest retrieved from reference TRBV28 and TRBJ2-7, is DVKVTQSSRYLVKRTGEKVFLECVQDMDHENMFWYRQDPGLGLRLIYFSYDVKMKEKGDIPEGYSVSREKKERFSLILESASTNQTSMYLCASTPSLGLGNFGPGTRLTVT.

The sample holds a few counts of this clone. The chain carries TRBV5-8 and TRBJ1-1, with a possible D match to TRBD1 (5 bases). V lost 4 bases and J 3 bases, leaving 16 bases between the germline ends. This CDR3 contains 15 residues. Germline CDR1 SGHTS, CDR2 YDEGEE. The CDR3 nucleotides read TGTGCCAGCAGCCCGCTAGGGGCGGGGGACACTGAAGCTTTCTTT. Translation: CASSPLGAGDTEAFF.

The chain uses TRBV28 and TRBJ1-3; D not certain. The V gene lost 8 bases and the J gene lost 0 bases, with 5 bases spanning the gap. The germline V gene has CDR1 MDHEN and CDR2 SYDVKM. This CDR3 contains 12 residues. CDR3 region: CASAGSGNTIYF. CDR3 sequence (DNA): TGTGCCAGCGCCGGCTCTGGAAACACCATATATTTT.

This chain connects TRBV6-1 to TRBJ2-5; D unresolved. The CDR3 extends over 16 amino acids. Trimming took off 4 bases at V and 8 bases at J, with 23 bases between the two ends. Germline assignment: CDR1 MNHNS and CDR2 SASEGT. The CDR3 reads CASSAVLSALLETQYF. CDR3 bases: TGTGCCAGCAGTGCCGTCCTTTCAGCGTTGCTTGAAACCCAGTACTTC.

The chain has TRBV13 and TRBJ1-3; D is uncertain. V lost 0 bases, J lost 5 bases, and 5 bases lay in between. Per the germline V gene, CDR1 is PRHDT and CDR2 is FYEKMQ (reference sequence). The CDR3 is made up of 13 amino acids. The DNA for the CDR3 is TGTGCCAGCAGCTTAGGCACTAGAAACACCATATATTTT. Amino acids: CASSLGTRNTIYF. The entire variable domain, with the rest obtained from reference TRBV13 and TRBJ1-3, is as follows: AAGVIQSPRHLIKEKRETATLKCYPIPRHDTVYWYQQGPGQDPQFLISFYEKMQSDKGSIPDRFSAQQFSDYHSELNMSSLELGDSALYFCASSLGTRNTIYFGEGSWLTVV.

The genes are TRBV5-1 and TRBJ2-7; D unclear. V gave up 5 bases and J gave up 6 bases, with 18 bases separating them. Looked up from germline, CDR1 is SGHRS and CDR2 is YFSETQ. The CDR3 loop spans 14 amino acids. This chain's CDR3 is CASSSPGRESEQYF. The CDR3 DNA follows: TGCGCCAGCAGTTCTCCCGGTAGAGAGAGCGAGCAGTACTTC.

In DNA, the CDR3 is TGTGCCTGGAGTGAAAGGGGCGTAAGTGGCTACACCTTC. It codes for CAWSERGVSGYTF. The chain employs TRBV30 and TRBJ1-2; tentatively, D is TRBD1 (5 bases). The length of the CDR3 is 13 residues. The V end was cut by 1 base, the J end by 7 bases, with 13 bases between. Germline CDR1 GTSNPN, CDR2 SVGIG (reference sequence).

V and J are TRBV27 and TRBJ2-5; TRBD1 agrees at 7 bases. The DNA end lines up better with TRBJ2-7; the J call may be wrong. CDR1 and CDR2 from the germline V gene are MNHEY and SMNVEV (reference sequence). The CDR3 contains 12 residues. CDR3 loop: CASSYRGGEQYF. The CDR3 coding sequence is TGTGCCAGCAGTTACAGGGGCGGCGAGCAGTACTTC.

The chain couples TRBV11-2 to TRBJ2-7; D is unresolved. Germline-derived CDR1 and CDR2 are SGHAT and FQNNGV. The CDR3 sequence is 15 residues long. The ends were cut back, 0 bases at V and 2 bases at J, with 11 bases in the middle. The CDR3 region has the DNA TGTGCCAGCAGCTTAGAATTAGTCCGAACCTACGAGCAGTACTTC. This sequence encodes CASSLELVRTYEQYF. Full variable domain (remainder filled in from reference TRBV11-2 and TRBJ2-7): EAGVAQSPRYKIIEKRQSVAFWCNPISGHATLYWYQQILGQGPKLLIQFQNNGVVDDSQLPKDRFSAERLKGVDSTLKIQPAKLEDSAVYLCASSLELVRTYEQYFGPGTRLTVT.

The rearrangement joins TRBV6-5 to TRBJ2-7, with TRBD2 matching over 9 bases. The V and J ends lost 0 bases and 7 bases, in that order; junction bases with no gene match: 10. From germline, CDR1 is MNHEY and CDR2 SVGAGI. CDR3 size: 16 residues. CDR3 sequence reads: CASSYSEVAGVVEQYF. CDR3 bases: TGTGCCAGCAGTTACTCGGAGGTAGCGGGAGTTGTGGAGCAGTACTTC.

This chain joins TRBV6-6 and TRBJ2-7; 7 nucleotides match TRBD1. The CDR3 covers 13 residues. Germline CDR1 is MNHNY and CDR2 is SVGAGI (reference sequence). The ends lost 8 bases at V and 9 bases at J; junction bases unmatched: 13. The CDR3 nucleotides are TGTGCCAGCGCAAAACGACAGGGTGAGGGGCAGTACTTC. Its protein is CASAKRQGEGQYF.